These 27 T cell receptor beta chains were all obtained from the same sample, sequenced in a study of blood T cells in healthy people across ages. The second PCR ran about 6 to 12 cycles with a sample-barcoded 5' primer and J-beta primers. MiXCR was run by TCRdb on the 5' RACE reads, yielding one entry per CDR3 protein. Among about 510,000 distinct CDR3 sequences listed, approximately 26% were seen once. These same data were also listed under a study on T cells of mothers and their children.

The sample taken for sequencing was blood. The source is a boy between 2 and 10 years old in good health.

This clonotype showed up just a few times. The rearrangement uses TRBV7-2 and TRBJ2-3; D is uncertain. The V and J ends lost 6 bases and 3 bases respectively, with 10 bases between them. The CDR3 spans 13 residues. Germline V gives CDR1 SGHTA, CDR2 FQGNSA. The DNA of the CDR3 is TGTGCCAGCAGGAGAACCGGGACAGATACGCAGTATTTT. It encodes CASRRTGTDTQYF.

The rearrangement uses TRBV25-1 and TRBJ2-1; 9 bases match TRBD1. Germline CDR1 and CDR2: MGHDK and SYGVNS. V trimming: 2 bases; J trimming: 8 bases; junction bases outside the gene matches: 16. The CDR3 length is 18 residues. The CDR3 loop is CASSEGTGRIGTIHEQFF. DNA of the CDR3: TGTGCCAGCAGTGAAGGGACAGGGCGTATCGGGACCATCCATGAGCAGTTCTTC.

To note about this clonotype: At one of its ends the junction is not consistent with the germline gene, which may arise from a read error. The CDR3 DNA sequence: TGCAGTGCTGGTGACGGAAACTATGACTACACCTTC. This codes for CSAGDGNYDYTF. The rearrangement links TRBV20-1 to TRBJ1-2; D ambiguous. This CDR3 contains 12 residues. From germline, CDR1 is DFQATT and CDR2 SNEGSKA (reference sequence).

The V gene is TRBV18, the J gene TRBJ2-6; TRBD1 aligns across 7 bases. From germline, CDR1 is KGHSH and CDR2 LQKENI. V gave up 5 bases and J gave up 4 bases; unmatched junction bases: 8. The CDR3 runs to 16 residues. The CDR3 here is CASSSYRGSGANVLTF. In nucleotides, the CDR3 is TGTGCCAGCTCATCATACAGGGGCTCCGGGGCCAACGTCCTGACTTTC.

V usage is TRBV6-5 and J usage is TRBJ1-5, with 8 bases fitting TRBD1. Looked up from germline, CDR1 is MNHEY and CDR2 is SVGAGI. Trimming removed 2 bases from V and 6 bases from J; junction bases left unmatched: 12. There are 17 residues in the CDR3. DNA of the CDR3: TGTGCCAGCAGTTACCCGTTCAAGGCAGGGGGCTCTCAGCCCCAGCATTTT. This gives the protein CASSYPFKAGGSQPQHF.

This clonotype was seen more than once but under ten times. This chain connects TRBV6-2 or TRBV6-3 to TRBJ1-5; D may be TRBD1 (5 bases). The germline gives CDR1 MNHEY, CDR2 SVGEGT. V lost 8 bases, J lost 5 bases, and 22 bases lay in between. CDR3 length equals 16 residues. The CDR3 nucleotides are TGTGCCAGCCTGCCGGGCAGGGCTTTGCGGTATCAGCCCCAGCATTTT. This sequence encodes CASLPGRALRYQPQHF.

The chain has TRBV20-1 and TRBJ2-7, with D perhaps assigned TRBD1 or TRBD2 (6 bases each). The CDR3 consists of 14 residues. Germline assignment: CDR1 DFQATT and CDR2 SNEGSKA (reference sequence). Between the trimmed V and J ends, which lost 3 bases and 2 bases, there was a span of 14 bases. CDR3 region: CSASWRGTAYEQYF. The CDR3 DNA reads TGCAGTGCTAGCTGGAGGGGGACCGCCTACGAGCAGTACTTC.

The rearrangement links TRBV20-1 to TRBJ2-1, with D tentatively TRBD1 (5 bases). The CDR3 is 13 amino acids. V lost 6 bases and J 1 base, leaving 10 bases between the germline ends. From germline, CDR1 is DFQATT and CDR2 SNEGSKA (reference sequence). The CDR3 sequence: CSAGPHSYNEQFF. Here the CDR3 DNA reads TGCAGTGCGGGGCCTCATTCCTACAATGAGCAGTTCTTC.

A note on this clonotype: One end of the junction varies from germline; a read error may be responsible. The chain couples TRBV20-1 to TRBJ1-5; no clear D gene. CDR3 length: 14 amino acids. CDR1 is DFQATT and CDR2 is SNEGSKA in the germline V gene (reference sequence). The CDR3 coding sequence is TGCAGTGCTAGAGCCCCGACGGGCAACCAGCCCCAGCATTTT. This gives the protein CSARAPTGNQPQHF.

The rearrangement links TRBV20-1 to TRBJ2-7; TRBD2 matches at 13 bases. CDR3 size: 16 residues. V was clipped by 3 bases and J by 2 bases; unmatched bases: 7. Germline CDR1 DFQATT, CDR2 SNEGSKA (reference sequence). The CDR3 sequence: CSARALLAGGTYEQYF. The CDR3 DNA follows: TGCAGTGCTAGGGCCTTACTAGCGGGGGGGACCTACGAGCAGTACTTC.

V is TRBV13 and J is TRBJ2-3; 9 bases match TRBD2. Germline V gene sequence: CDR1 PRHDT, CDR2 FYEKMQ (reference sequence). V dropped 5 bases and J dropped 7; count of bases not matched to a gene: 16. The CDR3 spans 17 residues. Here the CDR3 DNA reads TGTGCCAGCAGCCACGATACGTTTAGCGGGGGCGCTAATACGCAGTATTTT. Its protein is CASSHDTFSGGANTQYF. Together with reference TRBV13 and TRBJ2-3, the CDR3 gives the full variable domain: AAGVIQSPRHLIKEKRETATLKCYPIPRHDTVYWYQQGPGQDPQFLISFYEKMQSDKGSIPDRFSAQQFSDYHSELNMSSLELGDSALYFCASSHDTFSGGANTQYFGPGTRLTVL.

V usage is TRBV5-1 and J usage is TRBJ2-5, with 8 positions matching TRBD1. The CDR3 length is 15 residues. With V trimmed by 3 bases and J by 2 bases, 6 bases remained unmatched. CDR1 and CDR2 from the germline V gene are SGHRS and YFSETQ. CDR3 loop: CASSSQGQVQETQYF. For the CDR3, the DNA is TGCGCCAGCAGCTCCCAGGGACAGGTACAAGAGACCCAGTACTTC.

This clonotype was detected only a few times. This chain uses TRBV9 with TRBJ2-5; 8 nucleotides agree with TRBD2. The CDR3 has 15 residues. V gave up 3 bases and J gave up 5 bases; unmatched junction bases: 9. CDR1 is SGDLS, CDR2 YYNGEE, per germline. This CDR3 is CASSASGSIGETQYF. The CDR3 region has the DNA TGTGCCAGCAGCGCCAGCGGGAGCATTGGGGAGACCCAGTACTTC.

The chain employs TRBV19 and TRBJ1-2; weak D call: TRBD1 (5 bases). The germline V and J ends were trimmed by 7 bases and 1 base, with 16 bases remaining between them. This CDR3 region has 15 residues. Germline V gene lookup returns CDR1 LNHDA and CDR2 SQIVND (reference sequence). The CDR3 DNA sequence: TGTGCCAGTATAGCGTGGGACGGCCTTAACTATGGCTACACCTTC. Translation gives CASIAWDGLNYGYTF.

The chain joins TRBV9 to TRBJ2-3; 9 bases fit TRBD2. The germline V gene encodes CDR1 SGDLS and CDR2 YYNGEE. Trimming cost V 4 bases and J 7 bases; bases outside gene matches: 13. CDR3 length: 16 residues. The CDR3 DNA follows: TGTGCCAGCAGCCCCCGAAGTAGCGGGAGTCCGAATACGCAGTATTTT. Protein product: CASSPRSSGSPNTQYF.

There are a few counts of this clonotype. J is TRBJ2-7 and V is TRBV20-1, with 10 bases lining up with TRBD2. With the DNA end fitting TRBJ2-1 better, the J assignment may be wrong. The CDR3 extends over 16 amino acids. CDR1 DFQATT and CDR2 SNEGSKA come from the germline V gene (reference sequence). The CDR3 is CSAIALAGVNYNEQFF. In DNA form, the CDR3 reads TGCAGTGCCATTGCTCTAGCGGGGGTGAACTACAATGAGCAGTTCTTC.

V is TRBV15 and J is TRBJ2-7; TRBD2 might be the D (6 bases). The CDR3 totals 15 residues. The V end was cut by 1 base, the J end by 6 bases, with 16 bases between. The germline V gene encodes CDR1 LNHNV and CDR2 YYDKDF (reference sequence). DNA of the CDR3: TGTGCCACCAGCAGAGTCGGGACTCGAGTTGGCGAGCAGTACTTC. It codes for CATSRVGTRVGEQYF.

This chain connects TRBV6-2 or TRBV6-3 to TRBJ2-1, with 8 bases that match TRBD2. Trimming at V came to 0 bases and at J to 9 bases, leaving 13 bases not matched to a gene. The CDR3 consists of 17 residues. Per germline, CDR1 MNHEY and CDR2 SVGEGT. This CDR3 is CASSYSWSGSRFGEQFF. The CDR3 region has the DNA TGTGCCAGCAGTTACTCATGGAGCGGGAGTCGTTTCGGTGAGCAGTTCTTC.

This clonotype was counted only a few times. The chain employs TRBV20-1 and TRBJ2-1; D may be TRBD1 (5 bases). V was cut by 3 bases and J by 3 bases, with 15 bases left in between. The CDR3 is made up of 15 amino acids. CDR1 and CDR2 from the germline V gene are DFQATT and SNEGSKA (reference sequence). CDR3 nucleotide sequence: TGCAGTGCTAGCCACGACAGCTATATCTACAATGAGCAGTTCTTC. Residues: CSASHDSYIYNEQFF.

The CDR3, as DNA: TGTGCTAGTGGTTTGGGGTACAATGAGCAGTTCTTC. Amino acid sequence: CASGLGYNEQFF. The chain couples TRBV12-5 to TRBJ2-1; D unclear. From germline, CDR1 is LGHNT and CDR2 FRNRAP. Trimming removed 1 base at V and 4 bases at J, with 2 bases between. CDR3 length equals 12 residues.

In its sample, this clonotype was seen a few times. This chain joins TRBV7-8 and TRBJ1-5; D unclear. Germline V lookup: CDR1 SGHVS, CDR2 FQNEAQ. The germline V and J ends were trimmed by 4 bases and 9 bases, with 16 bases remaining between them. The CDR3 length is 14 residues. CDR3 region: CASSYWTGPGPQHF. The CDR3 nucleotides read TGTGCCAGCAGCTACTGGACGGGTCCAGGGCCCCAGCATTTT.

This clonotype was picked up a small number of times. The chain uses TRBV2 and TRBJ2-5; 10 nucleotides agree with TRBD1. Losses at the gene ends were 5 bases for V and 1 base for J; bases not matched to a gene: 1. Per germline, CDR1 SNHLY and CDR2 FYNNEI. The CDR3 is made up of 14 amino acids. CDR3 DNA sequence: TGTGCCAGCAGTTGGGACAGGGGCCAAGAGACCCAGTACTTC. Amino acids: CASSWDRGQETQYF.

V is TRBV9 and J is TRBJ2-3, with TRBD2 identical over 8 bases. Germline values: CDR1 SGDLS, CDR2 YYNGEE. This CDR3 has 15 amino acids. Trimming cost V 0 bases and J 7 bases; bases outside gene matches: 7. DNA of the CDR3: TGTGCCAGCAGCGTAGGTGGCGGGGGGAGAAATACGCAGTATTTT. This codes for CASSVGGGGRNTQYF.

V usage is TRBV18 and J usage is TRBJ2-5; D not certain. CDR3 size: 13 residues. CDR1 is KGHSH, CDR2 LQKENI, per germline. Trimming removed 1 base from V and 4 bases from J, with 7 bases in between. CDR3 in DNA: TGTGCCAGCTCACCACGTTCGGGAGAGACCCAGTACTTC. Protein: CASSPRSGETQYF.

The chain combines TRBV20-1 with TRBJ2-3, with TRBD1 as a possible D gene (6 bases). The germline CDR1 and CDR2 sequences are DFQATT and SNEGSKA (reference sequence). The CDR3 is made up of 15 amino acids. Trimming took off 1 base at V and 2 bases at J, with 13 bases between the two ends. CDR3 sequence: CSARGTDGLTDTQYF. CDR3 in DNA: TGCAGTGCTAGAGGGACAGACGGTCTCACAGATACGCAGTATTTT.

This clonotype showed up many times. The V call is TRBV29-1, the J call TRBJ2-1, with 9 bases matching TRBD2. The germline CDR1 and CDR2 sequences are SQVTM and ANQGSEA. The V gene end was trimmed by 6 bases and the J gene end by 6 bases; junction bases not matched to a gene: 6. The CDR3 is 13 amino acids. The CDR3, as DNA: TGCAGCGTCCGCGGACTAGCGCCCAATGAGCAGTTCTTC. Amino acid sequence: CSVRGLAPNEQFF.

The chain combines TRBV21-1 with TRBJ2-7; TRBD2 was called by the table and not checked on the DNA. TRBV21-1 is recorded as a pseudogene. This CDR3 spans 14 amino acids. The CDR3 DNA sequence: TGTGCCAGCAGGGAGACTAGCGGGACCTACGAGCAGTACTTC. Amino acid sequence: CASRETSGTYEQYF.